The 31 T cell receptor beta chains below come from one sample, sequenced in a study of T-cell reconstitution after alpha-beta-depleted transplantation in children. This sample's TCRbeta library carried unique molecular identifier barcodes. Each CDR3 protein is one row after TCRdb ran MiXCR on the PCR reads. The table records 490,000 or so distinct CDR3 sequences, roughly an eighth of them present only once. The input for sequencing was PBMCs from the stem cell graft donor, taken from the stem cell graft. Source of these receptors: a human donor who donated a stem cell graft to a child with combined immunodeficiency.

This chain connects TRBV19 to TRBJ2-1, with unresolved D. CDR3 size: 14 residues. The V end was cut by 3 bases, the J end by 9 bases, with 15 bases between. Germline V gene data show CDR1 as LNHDA and CDR2 as SQIVND (reference sequence). CDR3 protein: CASSMVAVRAEQFF. The CDR3 DNA follows: TGTGCCAGTAGTATGGTGGCGGTTCGGGCTGAGCAGTTCTTC.

This clonotype was seen ten or more times. The chain joins TRBV25-1 to TRBJ2-7; 9 bases agree with TRBD2. There are 16 residues in the CDR3. Germline CDR1 and CDR2: MGHDK and SYGVNS. V trimming: 4 bases; J trimming: 1 base; junction bases outside the gene matches: 8. The CDR3 loop is CASSAQSGRSSYEQYF. The CDR3 bases are TGTGCCAGCAGTGCCCAAAGCGGGAGGTCTTCCTACGAGCAGTACTTC.

This clonotype was seen a few times. The J gene is TRBJ2-3, the V gene TRBV15; TRBD1 matches 8 bases. The J segment lost 0 bases and the V segment lost 3 bases, leaving 8 bases of the junction unmatched. Germline assignment: CDR1 LNHNV and CDR2 YYDKDF (reference sequence). The CDR3 extends over 17 amino acids. This CDR3 is CATSSPLRTGSTDTQYF. CDR3 nucleotide sequence: TGTGCCACCAGCAGCCCCCTCCGGACAGGGAGCACAGATACGCAGTATTTT. Together with reference TRBV15 and TRBJ2-3, the CDR3 gives the full variable domain: DAMVIQNPRYQVTQFGKPVTLSCSQTLNHNVMYWYQQKSSQAPKLLFHYYDKDFNNEADTPDNFQSRRPNTSFCFLDIRSPGLGDTAMYLCATSSPLRTGSTDTQYFGPGTRLTVL.

This clonotype was seen a few times. The chain is built from TRBV12-3 or TRBV12-4 and TRBJ2-3; D might be TRBD2 (5 bases). CDR3 length equals 14 residues. Deletions cut 3 bases from V and 1 base from J, with 8 bases between. The CDR3 coding sequence is TGTGCCAGCAGTTTTGCGGGCCGCACAGATACGCAGTATTTT. This gives the protein CASSFAGRTDTQYF.

The chain has TRBV9 and TRBJ1-1; TRBD1 is a possible D gene (5 bases). Germline V gene sequence: CDR1 SGDLS, CDR2 YYNGEE. V was trimmed by 0 bases and J by 3 bases, leaving 9 bases between them. The CDR3 is 14 residues long. The CDR3 nucleotides read TGTGCCAGCAGCGTAGCGGGGGACCACACTGAAGCTTTCTTT. Encoded protein: CASSVAGDHTEAFF. The full variable domain, completed using reference TRBV9 and TRBJ1-1, is DSGVTQTPKHLITATGQRVTLRCSPRSGDLSVYWYQQSLDQGLQFLIQYYNGEERAKGNILERFSAQQFPDLHSELNLSSLELGDSALYFCASSVAGDHTEAFFGQGTRLTVV.

This chain joins TRBV7-3 and TRBJ2-1; possibly TRBD2 for D (6 bases). V was shortened by 3 bases and J by 4 bases, with 10 bases between the two germline ends. The CDR3 is made up of 14 amino acids. The germline V gene has CDR1 SGHTA and CDR2 FQGTGA. The CDR3 bases are TGTGCCAGCAGCTTGATCGGGGGTTACAATGAGCAGTTCTTC. Translation gives CASSLIGGYNEQFF.

This clonotype was picked up many times. The gene calls are TRBV10-3 and TRBJ2-1; D possibly corresponds to TRBD2 (6 bases). Germline V gene lookup returns CDR1 ENHRY and CDR2 SYGVKD. This CDR3 has 15 amino acids. V lost 4 bases and J 6 bases, leaving 16 bases between the germline ends. CDR3 sequence reads: CAISGNRLGSNEQFF. Here the CDR3 DNA reads TGTGCCATCAGTGGGAACAGACTAGGGAGCAATGAGCAGTTCTTC.

This clonotype was seen ten or more times. Written as DNA, the CDR3 is TGTGCCAGCAGCACCCGGGTGGGCACAGATACGCAGTATTTT. This sequence encodes CASSTRVGTDTQYF. The V and J genes are TRBV7-2 and TRBJ2-3, with unresolved D. The germline V and J ends were trimmed by 5 bases and 1 base, with 10 bases remaining between them. Germline CDR1 reads SGHTA; CDR2 reads FQGNSA. The CDR3 is made up of 14 amino acids.

This clonotype was detected ten times or more. The CDR3 here is CASSDSSGGANEQFF. The CDR3, as DNA: TGTGCCAGCAGTGACTCTAGCGGGGGGGCAAATGAGCAGTTCTTC. The V and J genes are TRBV6-4 and TRBJ2-1; 11 nucleotides align to TRBD2. V lost 0 bases to trimming and J lost 7 bases; unmatched junction nucleotides: 2. The germline V gene encodes CDR1 MRHNA and CDR2 SNTAGT. The CDR3 totals 15 residues.

V and J are TRBV13 and TRBJ2-1, with D hard to call. Trimming cost V 0 bases and J 0 bases, with 6 bases left between them. This CDR3 has 15 residues. Germline V gene data show CDR1 as PRHDT and CDR2 as FYEKMQ (reference sequence). CDR3 bases: TGTGCCAGCAGCTTAGGCGGATACTCCTACAATGAGCAGTTCTTC. Translating gives CASSLGGYSYNEQFF.

This chain links TRBV7-6 with TRBJ2-5; no firm D call. With 2 bases removed from V and 9 bases from J, the gap between germline ends came to 10 bases. The CDR3 sequence is 12 residues long. CDR1 SGHVS and CDR2 FNYEAQ come from the germline V gene. The CDR3 protein is CASSLSEEPQYF. In DNA, the CDR3 is TGTGCCAGCAGCTTATCCGAGGAGCCCCAGTACTTC. The full variable domain, rest sourced from reference TRBV7-6 and TRBJ2-5, is GAGVSQSPRYKVTKRGQDVALRCDPISGHVSLYWYRQALGQGPEFLTYFNYEAQQDKSGLPNDRFSAERPEGSISTLTIQRTEQRDSAMYRCASSLSEEPQYFGPGTRLLVL.

This clonotype was seen only a few times. V usage is TRBV10-3 and J usage is TRBJ2-2, with 9 bases lining up with TRBD1. After removal of 6 bases from V and 5 bases from J, the junction contained 7 bases not matched to a gene. The CDR3 has 15 amino acids. Germline values: CDR1 ENHRY, CDR2 SYGVKD. The CDR3 region has the DNA TGTGCCATCAGGAACCGGGACAGGGAGACCGGGGAGCTGTTTTTT. Protein: CAIRNRDRETGELFF.

This clonotype was seen more than once but under ten times. The chain uses TRBV5-8 and TRBJ2-3; weak D call: TRBD1 (6 bases). CDR1 and CDR2 (germline): SGHTS, YDEGEE. The CDR3 runs 15 residues. Trimming took off 4 bases at V and 0 bases at J, with 12 bases between the two ends. The CDR3 region has the DNA TGTGCCAGCAGCCCTATGGACAGTAGCACAGATACGCAGTATTTT. It encodes CASSPMDSSTDTQYF.

Many counts were recorded for this clonotype. The CDR3, as DNA: TGTGCCAGCACCCCGAGGTACCAAGAGACCCAGTACTTC. It is translated as CASTPRYQETQYF. The genes are TRBV12-3 or TRBV12-4 and TRBJ2-5; D gene unclear. The CDR3 covers 13 residues. V was cut by 7 bases and J by 0 bases, with 9 bases left in between.

The table lists this clonotype with a few counts. This chain joins TRBV7-9 and TRBJ2-1; D may correspond to TRBD1 or TRBD2 (5 bases each). Per germline, CDR1 SEHNR and CDR2 FQNEAQ (reference sequence). Trimming removed 5 bases at V and 1 base at J, with 18 bases between. This CDR3 comprises 17 residues. The CDR3 sequence: CASSLTLGDPSYNEQFF. The CDR3 bases are TGTGCCAGCAGCCTGACCCTCGGGGACCCTTCCTACAATGAGCAGTTCTTC.

This clonotype appeared many times. The CDR3 coding sequence is TGTGCCAGCACCCGCTCCCTTTACGAGCAGTACTTC. This sequence encodes CASTRSLYEQYF. This chain connects TRBV12-3 or TRBV12-4 to TRBJ2-7; no clear D gene. This CDR3 has 12 residues. With 7 bases removed from V and 4 bases from J, the gap between germline ends came to 11 bases.

This clonotype was seen a handful of times. The V call is TRBV28, the J call TRBJ1-5, with D perhaps matching TRBD1 (6 bases). Germline V gene data show CDR1 as MDHEN and CDR2 as SYDVKM. The CDR3 length is 16 residues. The V gene lost 6 bases and the J gene lost 0 bases, with 15 bases spanning the gap. CDR3 amino acids: CASSLPRDISNQPQHF. The CDR3 DNA follows: TGTGCCAGCAGCCTCCCCCGGGACATTAGCAATCAGCCCCAGCATTTT.

This clonotype was found many times. The rearrangement uses TRBV25-1 and TRBJ2-3; D is uncertain. The V end was cut by 4 bases, the J end by 5 bases, with 16 bases between. The V gene's germline CDR1 is MGHDK and CDR2 SYGVNS. The CDR3 covers 15 residues. The CDR3: CASSATLPLLDTQYF. The CDR3 DNA follows: TGTGCCAGCAGTGCCACCCTACCCCTACTAGATACGCAGTATTTT.

The chain has TRBV4-3 and TRBJ2-1; no clear D gene. Trimming removed 0 bases from V and 0 bases from J, with 6 bases in between. The CDR3 is 15 amino acids. Germline CDR1 and CDR2: LGHNA and YSLEER. CDR3 sequence reads: CASSQDWFSYNEQFF. The CDR3 region has the DNA TGCGCCAGCAGCCAAGATTGGTTCTCCTACAATGAGCAGTTCTTC.

This clonotype was counted a few times. The gene calls are TRBV16 and TRBJ2-7; D is ambiguous. The CDR3 loop spans 15 amino acids. V was clipped by 0 bases and J by 2 bases, with 11 bases between them. Germline values: CDR1 KGHSY, CDR2 FQNENV. The CDR3 DNA is TGTGCCAGCAGCCAATCGGATTGGCAAACCTACGAGCAGTACTTC. Its protein product is CASSQSDWQTYEQYF.

This clonotype was counted only a few times. The chain employs TRBV28 and TRBJ1-6; 7 bases map to TRBD1. This CDR3 contains 15 residues. Germline CDR1 is MDHEN and CDR2 is SYDVKM. V lost 5 bases, J lost 6 bases, and 7 bases stayed unmatched. CDR3 loop: CASSLNRGANSPLHF. CDR3 nucleotides: TGTGCCAGCAGTCTAAACAGGGGAGCTAATTCACCCCTCCACTTT. Full variable domain (remainder filled in from reference TRBV28 and TRBJ1-6): DVKVTQSSRYLVKRTGEKVFLECVQDMDHENMFWYRQDPGLGLRLIYFSYDVKMKEKGDIPEGYSVSREKKERFSLILESASTNQTSMYLCASSLNRGANSPLHFGNGTRLTVT.

The gene calls are TRBV12-3 or TRBV12-4 and TRBJ2-2; 8 bases are shared with TRBD1. CDR3 length: 16 residues. V trimming: 4 bases; J trimming: 3 bases; junction bases outside the gene matches: 7. The CDR3 region is CASSWTGFTDTGELFF. CDR3 in DNA: TGTGCCAGCAGTTGGACAGGGTTTACGGACACCGGGGAGCTGTTTTTT.

The chain links TRBV2 to TRBJ1-1; tentatively, D is TRBD1 (6 bases). The germline CDR1 and CDR2 sequences are SNHLY and FYNNEI. Trimming removed 7 bases at V and 6 bases at J, with 15 bases between. The CDR3 spans 13 residues. CDR3 sequence reads: CASNLARGAEAFF. The CDR3 DNA follows: TGTGCCAGCAACCTTGCGAGGGGGGCTGAAGCTTTCTTT. The complete variable domain, with remaining parts taken from reference TRBV2 and TRBJ1-1, reads EPEVTQTPSHQVTQMGQEVILRCVPISNHLYFYWYRQILGQKVEFLVSFYNNEISEKSEIFDDQFSVERPDGSNFTLKIRSTKLEDSAMYFCASNLARGAEAFFGQGTRLTVV.

J is TRBJ2-7 and V is TRBV9; D ambiguous. Germline assignment: CDR1 SGDLS and CDR2 YYNGEE. V gave up 3 bases and J gave up 5 bases, with 15 bases separating them. The CDR3 totals 14 residues. As DNA, the CDR3 is TGTGCCAGCAGCGGTAAGGCCCAGTGGAACGAGCAGTACTTC. This codes for CASSGKAQWNEQYF.

This clonotype was seen ten or more times. J is TRBJ2-7 and V is TRBV5-1; 8 bases are shared with TRBD1. Looked up from germline, CDR1 is SGHRS and CDR2 is YFSETQ. This CDR3 has 15 residues. With 3 bases clipped from V and 3 bases from J, the junction kept 8 bases outside the gene matches. The CDR3 DNA is TGCGCCAGCAGCTGGACAGGGACAAGGCTCTACGAGCAGTACTTC. Amino acid sequence: CASSWTGTRLYEQYF.

In its sample, this clonotype was seen a few times. The gene calls are TRBV5-5 and TRBJ2-1; D possibly corresponds to TRBD2 (6 bases). Trimming removed 4 bases at V and 4 bases at J, with 15 bases between. Germline V gives CDR1 SGHKS, CDR2 YYEKEE (reference sequence). The CDR3 totals 15 residues. The CDR3 protein is CASSAPGLSYNEQFF. The CDR3 region has the DNA TGTGCCAGCAGCGCCCCGGGACTCTCTTACAATGAGCAGTTCTTC.

This clonotype has a count of ten or more. The chain links TRBV7-2 to TRBJ2-3; D not resolved. This CDR3 is 16 amino acids long. V was shortened by 4 bases and J by 1 base, with 15 bases between the two germline ends. Germline V gene sequence: CDR1 SGHTA, CDR2 FQGNSA. The CDR3 DNA sequence: TGTGCCAGCAGCTCCCGGTCGGGTAGACGCACAGATACGCAGTATTTT. Translating gives CASSSRSGRRTDTQYF.

The V call is TRBV6-4, the J call TRBJ2-7; the match to TRBD1 covers 8 bases. Germline values: CDR1 MRHNA, CDR2 SNTAGT. The CDR3 runs 17 residues. The ends lost 8 bases at V and 0 bases at J; junction bases unmatched: 15. CDR3 loop: CASPRTGLIESSYEQYF. The CDR3 DNA follows: TGTGCCAGCCCCAGGACAGGGCTAATAGAAAGCTCCTACGAGCAGTACTTC.

In its sample, this clonotype was seen a few times. The rearrangement links TRBV20-1 to TRBJ1-1; D perhaps matches TRBD1 (6 bases). The CDR3 is made up of 13 amino acids. V lost 5 bases and J 1 base, leaving 11 bases between the germline ends. Per germline, CDR1 DFQATT and CDR2 SNEGSKA (reference sequence). CDR3 loop: CSAVQGQNTEAFF. CDR3 DNA: TGCAGTGCTGTACAGGGACAGAACACTGAAGCTTTCTTT.

The chain carries TRBV28 and TRBJ2-7; TRBD2 is a possible D gene (6 bases). The CDR3 has 15 amino acids. Per the germline V gene, CDR1 is MDHEN and CDR2 is SYDVKM. The ends were cut back, 4 bases at V and 1 base at J, with 14 bases in the middle. In nucleotides, the CDR3 is TGTGCCAGCAGTTACCTCGGGACTGCATCCTACGAGCAGTACTTC. Encoded protein: CASSYLGTASYEQYF.

This clonotype appeared a few times. The chain combines TRBV6-4 with TRBJ1-2; D not certain. Trimming removed 0 bases at V and 8 bases at J, with 10 bases between. This CDR3 spans 13 amino acids. Germline lookup yields CDR1 MRHNA and CDR2 SNTAGT. CDR3 bases: TGTGCCAGCAGTGACTCCGACGGCGGGGGCTACACCTTC. It yields the protein CASSDSDGGGYTF.